This is a list of T cell receptor beta chains from one sample in a study of blood T cell repertoires in COVID-19. The method was immunoSEQ multiplex PCR; TCRdb's version includes in-frame clones alone and lacks a portion of them. This sample has about 160,000 clones; about 86% occur once, and the top ten carry 10% to 13%. Sequencing was performed on peripheral blood. These receptors all stem from a woman aged 70-85 years with COVID-19, enrolled during active disease. Each CDR3 is given with its conserved first and last residue. Each record gives: CDR3 protein, J gene, V gene, clone size. The size of a clone is reported for some rows only, either as once, few or many, or as a class for expanded clones.

CASSIDDSASNQPQHF | TRBJ1-5 | TRBV19 | NA
CASSLKATGIYGYTF | TRBJ1-2 | TRBV27 | NA
CASSNTGQLNQPQHF | TRBJ1-5 | TRBV6-5 | few
CASLGDRDLYEQYF | TRBJ2-7 | TRBV18 | NA
CASSSGRETSNQPQHF | TRBJ1-5 | TRBV7-9 | NA
CASSDHTAKLFF | TRBJ1-4 | TRBV25-1 | NA
CASSPVSATNEKLFF | TRBJ1-4 | TRBV18 | few
CVWGQGTNQPQHF | TRBJ1-5 | TRBV30 | NA
CASSPGQGLSYEQYF | TRBJ2-7 | TRBV18 | NA
CASRTGQVGTEAFF | TRBJ1-1 | TRBV6-5 | once
CASSGITGTGSHEQFF | TRBJ2-1 | TRBV3-1/TRBV3-2 | NA
CASSWEYGYTF | TRBJ1-2 | TRBV2 | NA
CASRGQGRSGELFF | TRBJ2-2 | TRBV6-5 | NA
CATSRAGWVTGELFF | TRBJ2-2 | TRBV15 | NA
CASSLGQGRSLF | TRBJ1-2 | TRBV28 | NA
CASSQGQRAAWLTDTQYF | TRBJ2-3 | TRBV4-1 | NA
CASNSGTGASNQPQHF | TRBJ1-5 | TRBV6-6 | NA
CASSLRTGSTGELFF | TRBJ2-2 | TRBV28 | NA
CACFRGVEQYF | TRBJ2-7 | TRBV30 | NA
CASSAEGFYGYTF | TRBJ1-2 | TRBV9 | NA
CASSPEGNQPQHF | TRBJ1-5 | TRBV5-1 | NA
CASSIGDRGVRETQYF | TRBJ2-5 | TRBV7-9 | once
CASSHGTGTNEKLFF | TRBJ1-4 | TRBV5-1 | NA
CASSAIPNSPLHF | TRBJ1-6 | TRBV12-3/TRBV12-4 | few
CAISAGQGYYGYTF | TRBJ1-2 | TRBV10-3 | NA
CASSQVGGDGYTF | TRBJ1-2 | TRBV4-1 | NA
CASSPHRDRPYNEQFF | TRBJ2-1 | TRBV7-9 | once
CASSSRTGGMNTEAFF | TRBJ1-1 | TRBV7-2 | few
CASKTTGNTGELFF | TRBJ2-2 | TRBV2 | NA
CASSSGASWGETQYF | TRBJ2-5 | TRBV19 | once
CASGATSASYEQYF | TRBJ2-7 | TRBV5-1 | NA
CASSLGGTEKLFF | TRBJ1-4 | TRBV11-2 | NA
CASTIRDTNEKLFF | TRBJ1-4 | TRBV19 | once
CASSLLSDRRRPQHF | TRBJ1-5 | TRBV11-2 | NA
CASSLADSSYNSPLHF | TRBJ1-6 | TRBV11-2 | NA
CAWSVQGNTEAFF | TRBJ1-1 | TRBV30 | NA
CASRTGIGSPLHF | TRBJ1-6 | TRBV27 | NA
CASSGGPQPQHF | TRBJ1-5 | TRBV28 | few
CASSLAGQGGLEKLFF | TRBJ1-4 | TRBV7-9 | NA
CASSSITGTVNYGYTF | TRBJ1-2 | TRBV27 | once
CASSRGGQGKSYEQYF | TRBJ2-7 | TRBV3-1/TRBV3-2 | once
CASSLANVPTNEQFF | TRBJ2-1 | TRBV5-4 | NA
CASSLSIVRGRAGELFF | TRBJ2-2 | TRBV7-2 | NA
CASSLGASTYNEQFF | TRBJ2-1 | TRBV5-1 | NA
CSALRGGTEAFF | TRBJ1-1 | TRBV29-1 | NA
CATSQEWGDTGELFF | TRBJ2-2 | TRBV24-1 | few
CASSPQTGRNEKLFF | TRBJ1-4 | TRBV18 | NA
CASSGGTGGRLREQYF | TRBJ2-7 | TRBV5-1 | NA
CASSFAGQVNYGYTF | TRBJ1-2 | TRBV5-1 | NA
CASSIDGVGNEQFF | TRBJ2-1 | TRBV5-1 | NA
CATSRISEGFEAFF | TRBJ1-1 | TRBV15 | NA
CASSQDSGYGYTF | TRBJ1-2 | TRBV6-5 | few
CATSKRQANTEAFF | TRBJ1-1 | TRBV15 | NA
CASSHSDRVNTEAFF | TRBJ1-1 | TRBV3-1/TRBV3-2 | NA
CASSVWDRGTKPQHF | TRBJ1-5 | TRBV28 | NA
CASSLVGDSTSYTF | TRBJ1-2 | TRBV5-6 | NA
CASSYNGGNGYTF | TRBJ1-2 | TRBV6-2/TRBV6-3 | NA
CASSTPYRVSGQPQHF | TRBJ1-5 | TRBV19 | NA